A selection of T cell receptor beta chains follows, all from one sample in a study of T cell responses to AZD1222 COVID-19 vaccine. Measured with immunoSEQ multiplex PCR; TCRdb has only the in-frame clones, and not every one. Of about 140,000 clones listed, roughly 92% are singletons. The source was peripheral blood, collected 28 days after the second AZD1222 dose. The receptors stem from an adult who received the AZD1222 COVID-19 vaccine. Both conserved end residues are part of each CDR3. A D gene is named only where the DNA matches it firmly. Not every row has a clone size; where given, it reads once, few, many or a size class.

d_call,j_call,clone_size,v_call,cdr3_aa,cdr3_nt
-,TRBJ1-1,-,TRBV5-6,CASSLDPGDTEAFF,TGTGCCAGCAGCTTGGATCCAGGGGACACTGAAGCTTTCTTT
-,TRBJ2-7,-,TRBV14,CASSPLGTGPYEQYF,TGTGCCAGCAGCCCCTTAGGGACCGGGCCCTACGAGCAGTACTTC
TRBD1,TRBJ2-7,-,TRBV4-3,CASSLRDREGEQYF,TGCGCCAGCAGCCTGAGGGACAGGGAGGGCGAGCAGTACTTC
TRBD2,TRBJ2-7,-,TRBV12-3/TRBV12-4,CASRRESSYEQYF,TGTGCCAGCCGGCGGGAGAGCTCCTACGAGCAGTACTTC
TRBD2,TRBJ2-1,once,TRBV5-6,CASRVAGESYNEQFF,TGTGCCAGCAGGGTAGCGGGAGAGTCCTACAATGAGCAGTTCTTC
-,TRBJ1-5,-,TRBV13,CASSRQHQPQHF,TGTGCCAGCAGCCGACAGCATCAGCCCCAGCATTTT
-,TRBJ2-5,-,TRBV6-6,CASSYSTRLLEETQYF,TGTGCCAGCAGTTACTCGACGCGACTGTTGGAGGAGACCCAGTACTTC
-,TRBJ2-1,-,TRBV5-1,CASSLGGSNEQFF,TGCGCCAGCAGCTTGGGTGGTTCCAATGAGCAGTTCTTC
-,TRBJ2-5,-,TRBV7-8,CASSLAGGGETQYF,TGTGCCAGCAGCTTAGCAGGGGGAGGAGAGACCCAGTACTTC
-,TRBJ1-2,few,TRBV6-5,CASSFGGGRSGYTF,TGTGCCAGCAGTTTCGGGGGGGGGCGTAGTGGCTACACCTTC
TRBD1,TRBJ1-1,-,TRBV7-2,CASSLEGGTGTEAFF,TGTGCCAGCAGCTTAGAAGGGGGGACAGGGACTGAAGCTTTCTTT